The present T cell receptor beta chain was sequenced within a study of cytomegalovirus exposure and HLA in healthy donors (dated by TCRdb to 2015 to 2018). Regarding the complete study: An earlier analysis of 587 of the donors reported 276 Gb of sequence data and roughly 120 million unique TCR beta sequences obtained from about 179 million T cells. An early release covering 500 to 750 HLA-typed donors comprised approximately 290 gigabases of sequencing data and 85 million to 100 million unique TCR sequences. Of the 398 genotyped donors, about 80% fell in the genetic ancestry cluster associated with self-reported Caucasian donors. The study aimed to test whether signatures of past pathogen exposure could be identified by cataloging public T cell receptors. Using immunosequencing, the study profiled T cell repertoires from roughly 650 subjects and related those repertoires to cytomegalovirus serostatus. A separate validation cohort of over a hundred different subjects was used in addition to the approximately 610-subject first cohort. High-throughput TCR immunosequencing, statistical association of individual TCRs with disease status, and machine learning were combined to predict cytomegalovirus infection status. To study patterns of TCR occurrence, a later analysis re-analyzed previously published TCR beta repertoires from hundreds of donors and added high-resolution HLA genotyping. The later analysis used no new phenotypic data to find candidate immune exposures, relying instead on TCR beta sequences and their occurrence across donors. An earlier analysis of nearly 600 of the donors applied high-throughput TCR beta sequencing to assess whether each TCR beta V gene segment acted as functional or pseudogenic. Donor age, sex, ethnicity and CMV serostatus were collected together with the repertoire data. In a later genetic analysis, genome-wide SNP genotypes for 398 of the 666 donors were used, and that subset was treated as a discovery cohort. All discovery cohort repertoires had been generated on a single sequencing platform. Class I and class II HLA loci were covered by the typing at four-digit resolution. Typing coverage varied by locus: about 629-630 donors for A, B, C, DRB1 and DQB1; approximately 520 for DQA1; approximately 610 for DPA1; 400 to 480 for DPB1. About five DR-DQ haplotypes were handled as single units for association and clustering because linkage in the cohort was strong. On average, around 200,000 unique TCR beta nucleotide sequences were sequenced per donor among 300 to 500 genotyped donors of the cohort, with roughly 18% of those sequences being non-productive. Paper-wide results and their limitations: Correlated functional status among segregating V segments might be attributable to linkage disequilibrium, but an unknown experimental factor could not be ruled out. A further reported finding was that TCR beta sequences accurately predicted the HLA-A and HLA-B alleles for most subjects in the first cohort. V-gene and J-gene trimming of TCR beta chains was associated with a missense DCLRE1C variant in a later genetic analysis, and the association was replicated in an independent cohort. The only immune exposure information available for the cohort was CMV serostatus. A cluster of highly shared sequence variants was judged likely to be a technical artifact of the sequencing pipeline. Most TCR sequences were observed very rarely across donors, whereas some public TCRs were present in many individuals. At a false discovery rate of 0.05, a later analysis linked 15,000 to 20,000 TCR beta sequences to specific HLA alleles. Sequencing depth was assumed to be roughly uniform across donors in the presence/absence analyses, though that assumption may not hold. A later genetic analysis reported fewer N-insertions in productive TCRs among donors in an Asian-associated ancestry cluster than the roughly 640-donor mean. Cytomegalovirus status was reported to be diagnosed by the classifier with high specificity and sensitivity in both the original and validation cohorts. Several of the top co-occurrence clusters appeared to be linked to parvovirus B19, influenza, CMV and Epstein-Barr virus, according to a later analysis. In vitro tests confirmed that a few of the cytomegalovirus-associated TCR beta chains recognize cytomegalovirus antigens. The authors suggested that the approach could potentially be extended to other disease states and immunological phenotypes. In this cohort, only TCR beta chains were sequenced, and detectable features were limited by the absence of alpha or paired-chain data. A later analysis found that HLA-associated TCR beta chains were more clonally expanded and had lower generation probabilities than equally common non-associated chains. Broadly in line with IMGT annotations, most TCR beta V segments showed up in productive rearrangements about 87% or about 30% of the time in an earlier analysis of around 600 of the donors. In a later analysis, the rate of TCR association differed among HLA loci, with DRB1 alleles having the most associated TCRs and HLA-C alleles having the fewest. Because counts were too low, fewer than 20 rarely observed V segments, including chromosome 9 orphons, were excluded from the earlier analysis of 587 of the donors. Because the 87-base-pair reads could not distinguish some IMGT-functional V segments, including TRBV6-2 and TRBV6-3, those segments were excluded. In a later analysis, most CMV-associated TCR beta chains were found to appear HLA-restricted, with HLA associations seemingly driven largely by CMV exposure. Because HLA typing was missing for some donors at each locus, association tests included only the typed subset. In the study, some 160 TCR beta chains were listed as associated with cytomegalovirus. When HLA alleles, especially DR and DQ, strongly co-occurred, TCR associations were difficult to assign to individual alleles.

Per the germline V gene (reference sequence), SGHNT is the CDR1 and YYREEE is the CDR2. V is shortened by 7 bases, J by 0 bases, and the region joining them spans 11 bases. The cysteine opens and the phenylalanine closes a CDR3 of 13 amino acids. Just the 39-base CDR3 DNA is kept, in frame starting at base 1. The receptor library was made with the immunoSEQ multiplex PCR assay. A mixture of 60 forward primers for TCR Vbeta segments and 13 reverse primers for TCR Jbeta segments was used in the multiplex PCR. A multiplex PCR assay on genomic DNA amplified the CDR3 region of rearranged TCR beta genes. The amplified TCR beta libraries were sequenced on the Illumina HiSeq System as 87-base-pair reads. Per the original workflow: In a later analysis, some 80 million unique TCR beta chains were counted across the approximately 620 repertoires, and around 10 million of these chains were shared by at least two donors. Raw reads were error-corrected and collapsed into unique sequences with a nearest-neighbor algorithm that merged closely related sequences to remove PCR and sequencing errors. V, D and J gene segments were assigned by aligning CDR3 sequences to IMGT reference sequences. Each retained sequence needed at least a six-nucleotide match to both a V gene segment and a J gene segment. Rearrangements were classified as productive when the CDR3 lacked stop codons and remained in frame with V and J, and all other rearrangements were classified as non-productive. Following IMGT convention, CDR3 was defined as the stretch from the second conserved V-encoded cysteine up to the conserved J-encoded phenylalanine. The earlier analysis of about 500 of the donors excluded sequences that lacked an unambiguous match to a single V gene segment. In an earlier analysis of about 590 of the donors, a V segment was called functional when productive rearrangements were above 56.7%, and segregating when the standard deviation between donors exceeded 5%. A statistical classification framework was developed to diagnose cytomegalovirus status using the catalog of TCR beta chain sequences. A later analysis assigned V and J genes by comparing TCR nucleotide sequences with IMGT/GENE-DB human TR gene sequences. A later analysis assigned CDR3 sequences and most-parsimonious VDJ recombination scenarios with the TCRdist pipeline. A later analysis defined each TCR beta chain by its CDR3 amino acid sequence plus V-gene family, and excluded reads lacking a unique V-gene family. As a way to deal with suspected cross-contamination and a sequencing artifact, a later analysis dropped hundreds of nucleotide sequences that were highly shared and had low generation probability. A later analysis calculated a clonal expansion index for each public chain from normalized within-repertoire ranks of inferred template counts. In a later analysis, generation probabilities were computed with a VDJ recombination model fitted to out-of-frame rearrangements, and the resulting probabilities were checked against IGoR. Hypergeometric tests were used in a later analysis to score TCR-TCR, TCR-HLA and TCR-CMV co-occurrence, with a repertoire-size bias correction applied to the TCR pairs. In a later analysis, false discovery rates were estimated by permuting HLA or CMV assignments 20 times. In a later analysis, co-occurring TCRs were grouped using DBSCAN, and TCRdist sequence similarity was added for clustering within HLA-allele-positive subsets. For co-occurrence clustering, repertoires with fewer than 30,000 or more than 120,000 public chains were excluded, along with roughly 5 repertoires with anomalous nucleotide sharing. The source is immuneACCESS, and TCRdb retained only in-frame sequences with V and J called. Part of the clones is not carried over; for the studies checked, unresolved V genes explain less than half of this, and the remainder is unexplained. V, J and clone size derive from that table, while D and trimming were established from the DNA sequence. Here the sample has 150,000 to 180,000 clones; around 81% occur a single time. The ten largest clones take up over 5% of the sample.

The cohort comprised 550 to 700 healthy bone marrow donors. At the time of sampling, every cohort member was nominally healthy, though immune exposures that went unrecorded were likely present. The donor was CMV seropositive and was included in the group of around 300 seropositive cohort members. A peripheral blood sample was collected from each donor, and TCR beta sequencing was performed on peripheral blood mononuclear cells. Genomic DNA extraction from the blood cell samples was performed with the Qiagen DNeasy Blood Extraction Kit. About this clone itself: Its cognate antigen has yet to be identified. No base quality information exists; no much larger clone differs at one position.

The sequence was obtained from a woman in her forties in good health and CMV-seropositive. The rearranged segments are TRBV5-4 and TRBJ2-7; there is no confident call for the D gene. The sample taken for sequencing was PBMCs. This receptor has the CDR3 CASSNIDSYEQYF. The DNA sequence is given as TGTGCCAGCTCGAACATTGACTCCTACGAGCAGTACTTC. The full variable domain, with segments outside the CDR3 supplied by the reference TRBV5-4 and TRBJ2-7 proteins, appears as ETGVTQSPTHLIKTRGQQVTLRCSSQSGHNTVSWYQQALGQGPQFIFQYYREEENGRGNFPPRFSGLQFPNYSSELNVNALELDDSALYLCASSNIDSYEQYFGPGTRLTVT.